The 2 T cell receptor beta chains in this list originate from one sample, sequenced in a study of shared clonotypes between healthy human individuals. Sequencing used immunoSEQ multiplex PCR; TCRdb keeps in-frame clones, though not all of them. This table holds around 2.1 million clones, just over 90% found once. CD8 cells classed as naive were CD45RO-negative and positively selected for CCR7, excluding terminally differentiated effector memory CD45RA+ cells. Source material: naive CD8+ T cells from PBMCs. The receptors originated from a man younger than 30 in good health. Some clones in this sample may be carry-over from other donors' samples.

The rearrangement uses TRBV19 and TRBJ1-1, with unresolved D. The V gene's germline CDR1 is LNHDA and CDR2 SQIVND (reference sequence). Trimming shortened V by 5 bases and J by 6 bases, and 13 bases separated the two germline ends. The CDR3 runs to 13 residues. The CDR3 DNA reads as TGTGCCAGTAGTGGGCCTAGTGGTCCTGAAGCTTTCTTT. Translating gives CASSGPSGPEAFF.

This chain joins TRBV5-1 and TRBJ2-3; 10 bases are a match to TRBD2. The germline V gene has CDR1 SGHRS and CDR2 YFSETQ. CDR3 length: 16 amino acids. The J segment lost 2 bases and the V segment lost 4 bases, leaving 7 bases of the junction unmatched. DNA of the CDR3: TGCGCCAGCAGCCCACGGACTAGCGGCTTCACAGATACGCAGTATTTT. This gives the protein CASSPRTSGFTDTQYF.